This record looks at one TCR beta chain sequence and its context. This clonotype was seen a few times. There is no known antigen for this receptor. Within one base of it there is no much larger clone, and no base qualities were kept. This sample was taken from a study of response to subunit inactivated influenza vaccine (dated by TCRdb to the late 2010s). Regarding the study in general: To follow how T cells responded to a trivalent subunit inactivated influenza vaccine, the researchers relied on deep quantitative profiling of the T cell receptor repertoire. The study at large found these results: According to the authors, only a limited number of new T cells may be recruited by each seasonal influenza vaccination.

The library was produced with RT-PCR. Instrument on record: Illumina HiSeq 2500. The public reads were reanalyzed by TCRdb: fastp trimming at Q25, MiXCR alignment, in-frame beta chains only. A single entry per CDR3 protein holds the most common genes and DNA from its merged rows. This sample comprises some 180,000 distinct CDR3 sequences, nearly 9.5% of them detected only once. The top ten clones comprise about a tenth of the sample. Taken from cysteine to phenylalanine, the CDR3 has 14 residues. The kept DNA is CDR3 alone, 42 bases in frame from the first base. CDR1 SNHLY and CDR2 FYNNEI were looked up in the germline V gene. From V the trimming removes 5 bases and from J it removes 4 bases, while the gene matches leave 7 bases of the junction unaccounted for.

The receptor chain draws on TRBV2 and TRBJ2-5; 7 of the junction bases match TRBD1. The sample consisted of non-naive T cells sorted from PBMCs, taken on the day of vaccination. The meaning of the sample's cell subset or site label: memory T cell fraction. This clonotype was sampled from a man between 50 and 59 years old who received an inactivated influenza vaccine. Donor details come from another sample of the same person, matched by shared clones. Read as DNA, the sequence is TGTGCCAGCAGTCGGGGACAGAGAACAGAGACCCAGTACTTC. Translation gives CASSRGQRTETQYF.